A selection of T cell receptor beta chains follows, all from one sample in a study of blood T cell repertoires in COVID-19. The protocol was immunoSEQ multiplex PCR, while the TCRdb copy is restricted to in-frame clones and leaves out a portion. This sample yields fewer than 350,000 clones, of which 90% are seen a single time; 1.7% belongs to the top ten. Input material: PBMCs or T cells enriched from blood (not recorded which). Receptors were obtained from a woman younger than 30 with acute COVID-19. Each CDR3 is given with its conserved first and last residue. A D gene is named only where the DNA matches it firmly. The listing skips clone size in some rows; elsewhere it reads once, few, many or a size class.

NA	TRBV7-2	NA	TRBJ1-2	TGTGCCAGCAGCTTAGAGGCCAGGTCGGTAGGTGGCTACACCTTC	CASSLEARSVGGYTF
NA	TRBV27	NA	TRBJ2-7	TGTGCCAGCAGTCAGGCCACCGGATCCTACGAGCAGTACTTC	CASSQATGSYEQYF
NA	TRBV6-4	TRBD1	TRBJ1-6	TGTGCCAGCAGTGACCTCGAGGGGGCGAAATCACCCCTCCACTTT	CASSDLEGAKSPLHF
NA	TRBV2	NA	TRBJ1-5	TGTGCCAGCAGTGATCGGCAGATTAGCCCCCAGCATTTT	CASSDRQISPQHF
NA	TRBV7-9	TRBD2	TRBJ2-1	TGTGCCAGCAGCTTATTGGCTAGCGGGAGTAACTCGGATGAGCAGTTCTTC	CASSLLASGSNSDEQFF
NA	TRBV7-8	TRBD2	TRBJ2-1	TGTGCCAGCAGCTCACCTCAAGGGACTAGCGGGAAGAGGCAGTTCTTC	CASSSPQGTSGKRQFF
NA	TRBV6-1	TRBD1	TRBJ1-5	TGTGCCAGCAGTGAGACAGGGAGAATTTCGCCCCAGCATTTT	CASSETGRISPQHF
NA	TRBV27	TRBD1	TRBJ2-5	TGTGCCAGCAGTCCCCGGACAGGGCACCAAGAGACCCAGTACTTC	CASSPRTGHQETQYF
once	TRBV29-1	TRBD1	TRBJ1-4	TGCAGCGTAGCGCGGACAGGGGGAACTAATGAAAAACTGTTTTTT	CSVARTGGTNEKLFF
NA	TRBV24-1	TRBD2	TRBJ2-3	TGTGCCACCCCCCCCTCCCCCGGGAGGGATGGCACAGATACGCAGTATTTT	CATPPSPGRDGTDTQYF
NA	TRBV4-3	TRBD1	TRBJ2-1	TGCGCCAGCAGCCAGGGGACAGGGTTCTACAATGAGCAGTTCTTC	CASSQGTGFYNEQFF
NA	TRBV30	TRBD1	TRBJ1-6	TGTGCCTGGAGTCTGCAGACAGGGGGAAATTCACCCCTCCACTTT	CAWSLQTGGNSPLHF
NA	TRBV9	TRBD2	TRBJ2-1	TGTGCCAGCAGCGAGACCTCGGGACTAGTGTACAATGAGCAGTTCTTC	CASSETSGLVYNEQFF
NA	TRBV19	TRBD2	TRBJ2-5	TGTGCCAGTAGTCGGTCTAGCGGGAGGGCCGGGGCGGAGACCCAGTACTTC	CASSRSSGRAGAETQYF
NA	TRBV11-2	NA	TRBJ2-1	TGTGCCAGCAGCTTAAGGAGGCAAGGTGAGCAGTTCTTC	CASSLRRQGEQFF
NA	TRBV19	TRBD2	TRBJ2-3	TGTGCCAGTAGTTCCGGGTGGCGGGAGAACACAGATACGCAGTATTTT	CASSSGWRENTDTQYF
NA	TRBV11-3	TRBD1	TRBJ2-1	TGTGCCAGCAGTTATGACAGGGGTCTTGGTCGCAATGAGCAGTTCTTC	CASSYDRGLGRNEQFF
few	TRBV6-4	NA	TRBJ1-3	TGTGCCAGCAGTGGAAGTAGGAGTTTCTCTGGAAACACCATATATTTT	CASSGSRSFSGNTIYF
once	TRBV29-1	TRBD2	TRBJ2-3	TGCAGCCCTCCTCTTGTCGGGGCTAGCGGGAGAGGGGGCACAGATACGCAGTATTTT	CSPPLVGASGRGGTDTQYF
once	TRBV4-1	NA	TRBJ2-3	TGCGCCAGCAGCCAAGAGCGGAGGCAGGGGCTGGAAGATACGCAGTATTTT	CASSQERRQGLEDTQYF
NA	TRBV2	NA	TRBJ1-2	TGTGCCAGCAGTGACTTGCGCGAGAACTATGGCTACACCTTC	CASSDLRENYGYTF
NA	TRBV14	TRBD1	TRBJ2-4	TGTGCCAGCAGCCAGATCACAGGGGGACTAGCCAAAAACATTCAGTACTTC	CASSQITGGLAKNIQYF
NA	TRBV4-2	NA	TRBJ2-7	TGTGCCAGCAGCCAAGGCTTAGCTGGCGCCTTCGGCGAGCAGTACTTC	CASSQGLAGAFGEQYF
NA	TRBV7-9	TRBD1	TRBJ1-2	TGTGCCAGCAGCTCGCCGGGACAGGGGGCGAGTGGCTACACCTTC	CASSSPGQGASGYTF
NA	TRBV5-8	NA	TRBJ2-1	TGTGCCAGCAGCTCTGACTGGTATGAGCAGTTCTTC	CASSSDWYEQFF
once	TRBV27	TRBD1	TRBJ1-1	TGTGCCAGCAGTCACGGACAGGGGGCATGGGCTGAAGCTTTCTTT	CASSHGQGAWAEAFF
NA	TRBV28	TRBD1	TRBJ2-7	TGTGCCAGCAGTTCACCGGGACAGGGCCCCCTCGAGCAGTACTTC	CASSSPGQGPLEQYF
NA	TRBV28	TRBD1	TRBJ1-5	TGTGCCAGCAGTTTACCGGGACAGGGGGCGAATCAGCCCCAGCATTTT	CASSLPGQGANQPQHF
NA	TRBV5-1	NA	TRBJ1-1	TGCGCCAGCAGCTTATTTCTTGGACAAGTGAACACTGAAGCTTTCTTT	CASSLFLGQVNTEAFF
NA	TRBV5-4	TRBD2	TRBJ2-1	TGTGCCAGCAGCTGGCGGACTAGCCTAGAGCAGTTCTTC	CASSWRTSLEQFF
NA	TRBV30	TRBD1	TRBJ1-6	TGTGCCTGGAGAAACCCGGGACAGGGAACGTATAATTCACCCCTCCACTTT	CAWRNPGQGTYNSPLHF
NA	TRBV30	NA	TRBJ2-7	TGTGCCTGGATAGTAAACTCCTACGAGCAGTACTTC	CAWIVNSYEQYF
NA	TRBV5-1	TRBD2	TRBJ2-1	TGCGCCAGCAGCCTTCGAGGACTAGCGGGATCAGGGAATGAGCAGTTCTTC	CASSLRGLAGSGNEQFF
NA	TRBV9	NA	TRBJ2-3	TGTGCCAGCAGTGCAGGAGGGCTTTTCACAGATACGCAGTATTTT	CASSAGGLFTDTQYF
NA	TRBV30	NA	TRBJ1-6	TGTGCCTGGAGTGGAGCGATCAGGGCAGAAGAACCCCTCCACTTT	CAWSGAIRAEEPLHF
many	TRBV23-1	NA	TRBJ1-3	TGCGCCAGCAGTCCAATACAGGTCCGGTCTGGAAACACCATATATTTT	CASSPIQVRSGNTIYF
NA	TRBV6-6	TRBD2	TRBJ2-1	TGTGCCAGCAGTTTCGGACTAGCGGGGGGGAATGAGCAGTTCTTC	CASSFGLAGGNEQFF
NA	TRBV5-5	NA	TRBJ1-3	TGTGCCAGCAGCTTGGGAGGTACCCCCTCTGGAAACACCATATATTTT	CASSLGGTPSGNTIYF
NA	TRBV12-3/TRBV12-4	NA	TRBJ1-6	TGTGCCAGCAGTTTAAATGGCAGGTCACCCCTCCACTTT	CASSLNGRSPLHF
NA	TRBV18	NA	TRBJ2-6	TGTGCCAGCTCACCCTTCGCGGCCCAAAAAGCGTCTGGGGCCAACGTCCTGACTTTC	CASSPFAAQKASGANVLTF
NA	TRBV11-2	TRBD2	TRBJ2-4	TGTGCCAGCAGCTTACATCTTCTAGCGGGGGAAGGGGATCAGTACTTC	CASSLHLLAGEGDQYF
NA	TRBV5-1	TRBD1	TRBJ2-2	TGCGCCAGCAGCAACCGGACAGGGGCGAACACCGGGGAGCTGTTTTTT	CASSNRTGANTGELFF
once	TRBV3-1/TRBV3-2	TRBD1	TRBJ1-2	TGTGCCAGCAGCCACGGGGGGACAGGGGGATTTGACTATGGCTACACCTTC	CASSHGGTGGFDYGYTF
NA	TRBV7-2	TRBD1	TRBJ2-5	TGTGCCAGCAGCTTACCATGGGACAGGGCGAGAGAGACCCAGTACTTC	CASSLPWDRARETQYF
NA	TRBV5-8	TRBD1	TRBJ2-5	TGTGCCAGCAGCTCAGGACAGGGGGCTTCGGGAGAGACCCAGTACTTC	CASSSGQGASGETQYF
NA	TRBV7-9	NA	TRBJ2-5	TGTGCCAGCAGCTTTTGGCAGGAGGTGGAGACCCAGTACTTC	CASSFWQEVETQYF
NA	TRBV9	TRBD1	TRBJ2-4	TGTGCCAGCTCGGACGGTGCGGGACAGGGTAGCATTCAGTACTTC	CASSDGAGQGSIQYF
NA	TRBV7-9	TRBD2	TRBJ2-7	TGTGCCAGCAGCTTAGAACTAGCGGGAGGCGAGCAGTACTTC	CASSLELAGGEQYF
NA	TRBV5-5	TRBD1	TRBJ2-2	TGTGCCAGCAGCTTCGTCGGACAGGGTGGCACCGGGGAGCTGTTTTTT	CASSFVGQGGTGELFF